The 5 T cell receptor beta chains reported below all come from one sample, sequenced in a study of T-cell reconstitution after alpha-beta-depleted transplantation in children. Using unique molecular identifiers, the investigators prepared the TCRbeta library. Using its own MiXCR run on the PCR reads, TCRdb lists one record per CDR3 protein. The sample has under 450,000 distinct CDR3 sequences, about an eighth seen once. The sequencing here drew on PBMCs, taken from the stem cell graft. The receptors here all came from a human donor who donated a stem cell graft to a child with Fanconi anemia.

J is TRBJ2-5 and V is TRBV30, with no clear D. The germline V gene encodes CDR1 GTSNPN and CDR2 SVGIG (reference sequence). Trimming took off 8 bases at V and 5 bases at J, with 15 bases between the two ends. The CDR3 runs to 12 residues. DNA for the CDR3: TGTGCCATTGGCGGCGACGACGAGACCCAGTACTTC. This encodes CAIGGDDETQYF.

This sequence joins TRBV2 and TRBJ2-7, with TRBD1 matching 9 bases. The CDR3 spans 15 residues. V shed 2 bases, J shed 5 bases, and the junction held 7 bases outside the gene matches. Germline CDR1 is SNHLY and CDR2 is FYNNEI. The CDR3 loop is CASSEYTGQGNEQYF. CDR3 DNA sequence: TGTGCCAGCAGTGAATACACTGGACAGGGGAACGAGCAGTACTTC.

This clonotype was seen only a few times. The CDR3 protein is CASSAGQANTGELFF. Written as DNA, the CDR3 is TGTGCCAGCAGCGCGGGACAGGCGAACACCGGGGAGCTGTTTTTT. This chain links TRBV9 with TRBJ2-2; TRBD1 matches at 8 bases. This CDR3 is built from 15 residues. Germline lookup yields CDR1 SGDLS and CDR2 YYNGEE. The J segment lost 0 bases and the V segment lost 3 bases, leaving 1 base of the junction unmatched.

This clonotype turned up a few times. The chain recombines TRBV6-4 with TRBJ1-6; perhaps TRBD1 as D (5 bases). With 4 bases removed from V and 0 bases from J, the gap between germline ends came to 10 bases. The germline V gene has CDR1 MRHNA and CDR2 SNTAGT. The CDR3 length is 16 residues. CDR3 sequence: CASSGGGSSYNSPLHF. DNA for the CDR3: TGTGCCAGCAGTGGGGGGGGGAGCTCCTATAATTCACCCCTCCACTTT.

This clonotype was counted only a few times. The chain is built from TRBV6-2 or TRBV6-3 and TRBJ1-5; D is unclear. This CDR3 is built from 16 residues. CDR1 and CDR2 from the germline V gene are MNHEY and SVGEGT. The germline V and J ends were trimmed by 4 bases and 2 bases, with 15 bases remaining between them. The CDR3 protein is CASSSMEGAGNQPQHF. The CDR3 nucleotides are TGTGCCAGCAGTTCCATGGAGGGAGCCGGCAATCAGCCCCAGCATTTT.